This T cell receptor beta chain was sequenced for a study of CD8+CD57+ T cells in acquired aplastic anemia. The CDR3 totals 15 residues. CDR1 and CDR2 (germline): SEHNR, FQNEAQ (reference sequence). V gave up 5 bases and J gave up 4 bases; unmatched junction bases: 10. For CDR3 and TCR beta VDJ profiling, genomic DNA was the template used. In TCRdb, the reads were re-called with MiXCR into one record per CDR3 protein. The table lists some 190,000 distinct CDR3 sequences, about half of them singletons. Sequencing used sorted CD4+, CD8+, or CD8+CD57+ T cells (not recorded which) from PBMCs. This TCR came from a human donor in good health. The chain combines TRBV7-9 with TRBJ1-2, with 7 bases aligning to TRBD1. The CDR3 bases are TGTGCCAGCAGCCCTATAGACAGGGCCGGCTATGGCTACACCTTC. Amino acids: CASSPIDRAGYGYTF.